These 14 T cell receptor beta chains originate from one sample sequenced in a study of neurological immune-mediated disorders. Each CDR3 protein gets one entry after TCRdb re-called the 5' RACE reads with MiXCR. The table has approximately 66,000 distinct CDR3 sequences, 3% to 4% seen once; the top ten hold approximately 3.7%. The sequenced material came from PBMCs. Every receptor here comes from a man in his forties with multiple sclerosis.

This clonotype was recorded a few times. The V gene is TRBV20-1, the J gene TRBJ1-5; D is possibly TRBD1 (5 bases). This CDR3 contains 15 residues. V shed 0 bases and J shed 2 bases, with 11 bases lying between them. Germline loops: CDR1 DFQATT, CDR2 SNEGSKA (reference sequence). In nucleotides, the CDR3 is TGCAGTGCTAGAGATCCGCAGGGAGGCAATCAGCCCCAGCATTTT. This encodes CSARDPQGGNQPQHF.

This clonotype was recorded at least ten times. J is TRBJ2-1 and V is TRBV27; TRBD1 aligns across 8 bases. Trimming at V came to 3 bases and at J to 12 bases, leaving 10 bases not matched to a gene. CDR3 length: 14 residues. The germline V gene has CDR1 MNHEY and CDR2 SMNVEV (reference sequence). This chain's CDR3 is CASSFQDRAERQFF. The CDR3 DNA reads as TGTGCCAGCAGTTTCCAGGACAGGGCTGAGAGGCAGTTCTTC.

This clonotype was recorded many times. V gene TRBV5-1 combines with J gene TRBJ2-2, with TRBD1 matching 9 bases. This CDR3 contains 16 residues. The junction had 4 bases not matched to a gene; V was cut back by 3 bases and J by 1 base. The germline V gene encodes CDR1 SGHRS and CDR2 YFSETQ. CDR3: CASSSGQGRNTGELFF. CDR3 DNA sequence: TGCGCCAGCAGCTCGGGACAGGGTAGGAACACCGGGGAGCTGTTTTTT.

This clonotype has at least ten counts. The chain couples TRBV6-5 to TRBJ1-6; a possible D gene is TRBD1 (5 bases). CDR3 length: 13 residues. Germline lookup yields CDR1 MNHEY and CDR2 SVGAGI. The V gene lost 6 bases and the J gene lost 8 bases, with 11 bases spanning the gap. CDR3 nucleotide sequence: TGTGCCAGCAGCCGCTCCAGGGATTCACCCCTCCACTTT. The encoded protein is CASSRSRDSPLHF.

Comments on this clonotype: An end of the junction differs from the germline gene, which may be a read error. The V gene is TRBV4-1, the J gene TRBJ2-7; possibly TRBD1 for D (6 bases). Germline CDR1 MGHRA, CDR2 YSYEKL. The CDR3 is made up of 14 amino acids. This chain's CDR3 is CASGQGPGPYEQYF. CDR3 sequence (DNA): TGCGCCAGCGGCCAGGGGCCAGGTCCTTACGAGCAGTACTTC.

Ten or more counts support this clonotype. V and J are TRBV11-1 and TRBJ2-7; TRBD1 is a possible D gene (5 bases). The germline CDR1 and CDR2 sequences are SGHAT and FQDESV (reference sequence). CDR3 length: 14 amino acids. Trimming left V 5 bases short and J 2 bases short, with 13 bases between. The CDR3 DNA follows: TGTGCCAGCAGCCCAGCAACAGGCACCTACGAGCAGTACTTC. It translates to CASSPATGTYEQYF.

This clonotype was picked up many times. The J gene is TRBJ2-3, the V gene TRBV20-1, with TRBD1 matching 7 bases. Unmatched junction bases numbered 9, after V lost 6 bases and J lost 0 bases. This CDR3 region has 15 residues. The V gene's germline CDR1 is DFQATT and CDR2 SNEGSKA (reference sequence). The CDR3 DNA sequence: TGCAGTGCAAGATTACAGGGGTCTAGCACAGATACGCAGTATTTT. This codes for CSARLQGSSTDTQYF.

This clonotype showed up many times. The chain combines TRBV18 with TRBJ1-2, with 7 bases aligning to TRBD1. Per the germline V gene, CDR1 is KGHSH and CDR2 is LQKENI. J gave up 4 bases and V 3 bases, and 8 bases lay outside the gene matches. The CDR3 runs to 15 residues. CDR3 protein: CASSPPGQDPYGYTF. CDR3 DNA sequence: TGTGCCAGCTCACCCCCCGGACAGGACCCCTATGGCTACACCTTC.

This clonotype was detected only a few times. The CDR3 nucleotides read TGTGCCAGCAGCGACGGGACTAGCGGCACAGATACGCAGTATTTT. It yields the protein CASSDGTSGTDTQYF. The chain is built from TRBV11-3 and TRBJ2-3, with 10 bases aligning to TRBD2. The germline gives CDR1 SGHNT, CDR2 YENEEA. The CDR3 runs to 15 residues. The V gene end was trimmed by 5 bases and the J gene end by 1 base; junction bases not matched to a gene: 3.

Regarding this clonotype: A read error may be the cause here, since a much bigger clone is one base away. The chain combines TRBV2 with TRBJ2-5; D not certain. This CDR3 comprises 14 residues. CDR1 SNHLY and CDR2 FYNNEI come from the germline V gene. V lost 6 bases and J 0 bases, leaving 11 bases between the germline ends. The CDR3 region is CASRAGKDQETQYF. CDR3 nucleotides: TGTGCCAGCAGAGCTGGAAAGGACCAAGAGACCCAGTACTTC.

This clonotype was observed at least ten times. This chain joins TRBV14 and TRBJ2-6; D possibly corresponds to TRBD2 (5 bases). Germline lookup yields CDR1 SGHDN and CDR2 FVKESK. V lost 0 bases and J 3 bases, leaving 12 bases between the germline ends. The CDR3 sequence is 17 residues long. CDR3 in amino acids: CASSQDFGDNGANVLTF. DNA of the CDR3: TGTGCCAGCAGCCAAGATTTCGGGGATAATGGGGCCAACGTCCTGACTTTC.

This clonotype was picked up a small number of times. The DNA for the CDR3 is TGTGCCAGCAGGCGGTCTGGAGACACTGAAGCTTTCTTT. Its translation is CASRRSGDTEAFF. The chain combines TRBV6-1 with TRBJ1-1; no firm D call. CDR3 size: 13 residues. The V and J ends lost 6 bases and 3 bases respectively, with 11 bases between them. Germline CDR1 MNHNS, CDR2 SASEGT.

This clonotype was detected many times. The CDR3 DNA reads TGCGCCAGCAGCCATCTACTCAACAGGGGACCAAATGAAAAACTGTTTTTT. Protein product: CASSHLLNRGPNEKLFF. J is TRBJ1-4 and V is TRBV5-1, with 7 bases fitting TRBD1. The germline CDR1 and CDR2 sequences are SGHRS and YFSETQ. After removal of 4 bases from V and 5 bases from J, the junction contained 14 bases not matched to a gene. The CDR3 is 17 residues long.

This clonotype was counted ten times or more. The V call is TRBV4-2, the J call TRBJ2-7; TRBD1 agrees at 9 bases. The J segment lost 4 bases and the V segment lost 0 bases, leaving 7 bases of the junction unmatched. CDR1 and CDR2 (germline): LGHNA, YNFKEQ. This CDR3 spans 16 amino acids. The CDR3 DNA follows: TGTGCCAGCAGCCAAGATGGGACAGGGCGAATTTACGAGCAGTACTTC. It translates to CASSQDGTGRIYEQYF.